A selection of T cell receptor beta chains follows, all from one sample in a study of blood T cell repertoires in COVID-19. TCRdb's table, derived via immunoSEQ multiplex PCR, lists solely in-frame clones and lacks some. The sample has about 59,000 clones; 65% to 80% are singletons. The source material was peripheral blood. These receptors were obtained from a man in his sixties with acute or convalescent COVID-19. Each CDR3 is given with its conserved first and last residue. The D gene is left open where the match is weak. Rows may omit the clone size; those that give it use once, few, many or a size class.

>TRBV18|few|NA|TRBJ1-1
TGTGCCAGCTCAGCAGACACCTCTGAAGCTTTCTTT
CASSADTSEAFF
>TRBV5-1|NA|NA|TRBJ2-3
TGCGCCAGCAGCTTGGCTCTTTCCACAGATACGCAGTATTTT
CASSLALSTDTQYF
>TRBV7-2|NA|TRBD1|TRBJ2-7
TGTGCCAGCAGCTATCAGACAGGGGACTACGAGCAGTACTTC
CASSYQTGDYEQYF
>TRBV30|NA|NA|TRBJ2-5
TGTGCCTGGAGTGTCGGTGGAGCAGAGACCCAGTACTTC
CAWSVGGAETQYF
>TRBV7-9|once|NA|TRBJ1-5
TGTGCCAGCGGAGCGGGTGTCACCAATCAGCCCCAGCATTTT
CASGAGVTNQPQHF
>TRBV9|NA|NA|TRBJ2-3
TGTGCCAGCAGCCTTAGTGGGAGTCAATTCACAGATACGCAGTATTTT
CASSLSGSQFTDTQYF
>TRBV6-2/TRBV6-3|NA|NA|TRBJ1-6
TGTGCCAGCAGTTACTCCGGGACACCTCGAACCCTCCACTTT
CASSYSGTPRTLHF
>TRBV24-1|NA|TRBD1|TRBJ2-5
TGTGCCACCAGTCCAACTGACCCCCGGGACAGGGTGACCCAGTACTTC
CATSPTDPRDRVTQYF
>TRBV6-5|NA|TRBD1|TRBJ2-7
TGTGCCAGCACGGACAGGAGCTCCTACGAGCAGTACTTC
CASTDRSSYEQYF
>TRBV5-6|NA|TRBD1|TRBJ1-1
TGTGCCAGCAGCTTGGACAGGGGGAACACTGAAGCTTTCTTT
CASSLDRGNTEAFF
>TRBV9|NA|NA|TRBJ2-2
TGTGCCAGCAGCGGGGGACACGTCACCGGGGAGCTGTTTTTT
CASSGGHVTGELFF
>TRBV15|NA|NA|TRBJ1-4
TGTGCCACCAGCAGAAACAGGGAGAATGAAAAACTGTTTTTT
CATSRNRENEKLFF
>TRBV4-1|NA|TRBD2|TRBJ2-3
TGCGCCAGCAGGGGGGGGGAGGCAGATACGCAGTATTTT
CASRGGEADTQYF